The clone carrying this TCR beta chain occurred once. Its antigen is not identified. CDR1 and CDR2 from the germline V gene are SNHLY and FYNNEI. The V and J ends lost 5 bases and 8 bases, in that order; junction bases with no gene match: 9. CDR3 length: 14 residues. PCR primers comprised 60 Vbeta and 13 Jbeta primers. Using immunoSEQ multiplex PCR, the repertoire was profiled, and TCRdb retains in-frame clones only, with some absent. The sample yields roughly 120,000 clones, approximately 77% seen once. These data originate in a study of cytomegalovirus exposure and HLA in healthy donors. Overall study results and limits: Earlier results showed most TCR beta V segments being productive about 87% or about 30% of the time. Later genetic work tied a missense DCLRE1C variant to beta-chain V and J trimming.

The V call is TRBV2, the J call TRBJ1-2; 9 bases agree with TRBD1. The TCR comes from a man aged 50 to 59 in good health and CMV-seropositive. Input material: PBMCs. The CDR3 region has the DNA TGTGCCAGCAGTTTGACGGGACAGGGTCGCGGCTACACCTTC. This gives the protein CASSLTGQGRGYTF.